These T cell receptor beta chains were read from a single sample in a study of CD8+CD57+ T cells in acquired aplastic anemia. From the reads, TCRdb called clonotypes with MiXCR, one entry per CDR3 protein. The data contain approximately 270,000 distinct CDR3 sequences, about 56% of them seen just once; the ten biggest clones take up 8%. The sample was sorted CD4+, CD8+, or CD8+CD57+ T cells (not recorded which) from PBMCs. These receptors all come from a human donor with severe aplastic anemia or a healthy control (not recorded which). Each CDR3 is given with its conserved first and last residue. The D gene is left open where the match is weak. Size tells how often a clone was seen (once, few, many) or the class of an expanded clone, and some rows leave it out.

CDR3nt: TGTGCCATCAGCCGGGGTGAGGGCACTGAAGCTTTCTTT; CDR3aa: CAISRGEGTEAFF; d_gene: .; j_gene: TRBJ1-1; v_gene: TRBV10-3; abundance: .
CDR3nt: TGTGCCAGTAGTCCAGGACAGGGCTCGTCCTACGAGCGGTACTTC; CDR3aa: CASSPGQGSSYERYF; d_gene: TRBD1; j_gene: TRBJ2-7; v_gene: TRBV19; abundance: .
CDR3nt: TGCAGCGCCGACAGTAGCAATGAAAAACTGTTTTTT; CDR3aa: CSADSSNEKLFF; d_gene: .; j_gene: TRBJ1-4; v_gene: TRBV29-1; abundance: many
CDR3nt: TGTGCCAGCAGTTTAAACCAAGGGGGCGAGCAGTACTTC; CDR3aa: CASSLNQGGEQYF; d_gene: .; j_gene: TRBJ2-7; v_gene: TRBV12-3/TRBV12-4; abundance: .
CDR3nt: TGCAGTGCTAGTGTGCCTAGCGGGGGGCAAGAGACCCAGTACTTC; CDR3aa: CSASVPSGGQETQYF; d_gene: TRBD2; j_gene: TRBJ2-5; v_gene: TRBV20-1; abundance: many
CDR3nt: TGTGCCAGTAGTACGGTGGAGTGGGGACTTAATCAGCCCCAGCATTTT; CDR3aa: CASSTVEWGLNQPQHF; d_gene: .; j_gene: TRBJ1-5; v_gene: TRBV19; abundance: many
CDR3nt: TGTGCCAGCAGTAGGGCGTACATGTACCAAGAGACCCAGTACTTC; CDR3aa: CASSRAYMYQETQYF; d_gene: .; j_gene: TRBJ2-5; v_gene: TRBV12-3/TRBV12-4; abundance: .
CDR3nt: TGTGCCAGCAGCGCGGGCGACGAGCAGTACTTC; CDR3aa: CASSAGDEQYF; d_gene: .; j_gene: TRBJ2-7; v_gene: TRBV7-3; abundance: .
CDR3nt: TGTGCCAGCAGTGGTTCGGACGGCCGTATGAAGGCTGAAGCTTTCTTT; CDR3aa: CASSGSDGRMKAEAFF; d_gene: .; j_gene: TRBJ1-1; v_gene: TRBV25-1; abundance: .
CDR3nt: TGTGCCAGTACAACAGGGTACACCGGGGAGCTGTTTTTT; CDR3aa: CASTTGYTGELFF; d_gene: .; j_gene: TRBJ2-2; v_gene: TRBV2; abundance: .
CDR3nt: TGCGCCAGCAGTGAGCGACTAGCGAACGGGGAGCTGTTTTTT; CDR3aa: CASSERLANGELFF; d_gene: TRBD2; j_gene: TRBJ2-2; v_gene: TRBV10-1; abundance: .
CDR3nt: TGTGCCAGTAGCGGACCGGGACAGAATAATTCACCCCTCCACTTT; CDR3aa: CASSGPGQNNSPLHF; d_gene: TRBD1; j_gene: TRBJ1-6; v_gene: TRBV19; abundance: .
CDR3nt: TGTGCCAGCAGTCACCCCCCCTCCGGAAGCTACGAGCAGTACTTC; CDR3aa: CASSHPPSGSYEQYF; d_gene: .; j_gene: TRBJ2-7; v_gene: TRBV7-9; abundance: .
CDR3nt: TGTGCCAGCAGCCAAGCGGCCGGAGGGGAAAAACTGTTTTTT; CDR3aa: CASSQAAGGEKLFF; d_gene: .; j_gene: TRBJ1-4; v_gene: TRBV4-2; abundance: .
CDR3nt: TGTGCTAGTGGTTTGTGGGGGGCGGATACGCAGTATTTT; CDR3aa: CASGLWGADTQYF; d_gene: .; j_gene: TRBJ2-3; v_gene: TRBV12-5; abundance: many
CDR3nt: TGTGCCAGCAGCCAAGAACCGGGGGCTCGAGAGACCCAGTACTTC; CDR3aa: CASSQEPGARETQYF; d_gene: .; j_gene: TRBJ2-5; v_gene: TRBV4-2; abundance: .
CDR3nt: TGTGCCAGCAGCTTAAGGGCGGGCGTTACGCAGTATTTT; CDR3aa: CASSLRAGVTQYF; d_gene: .; j_gene: TRBJ2-3; v_gene: TRBV11-3; abundance: many
CDR3nt: TGTGCCACTGGTTCCGTCTTCGGCAGGCCAACGGGGTCCCATAATTCACCCCTCCACTTT; CDR3aa: CATGSVFGRPTGSHNSPLHF; d_gene: .; j_gene: TRBJ1-6; v_gene: TRBV24-1; abundance: .
CDR3nt: TGCAGTGCTAGACCCCTGACTGGCGGGGGCACAGATACGCAGTATTTT; CDR3aa: CSARPLTGGGTDTQYF; d_gene: .; j_gene: TRBJ2-3; v_gene: TRBV20-1; abundance: .
CDR3nt: TGTGCCAGCAGGGCATTGCAGGGAGTTAGGGGAATGGTGTTTTTT; CDR3aa: CASRALQGVRGMVFF; d_gene: .; j_gene: TRBJ1-4; v_gene: TRBV2; abundance: .
CDR3nt: TGTGCCACCAGTGATTTGTCACAGGGGGAGCAGTACTTC; CDR3aa: CATSDLSQGEQYF; d_gene: TRBD1; j_gene: TRBJ2-7; v_gene: TRBV24-1; abundance: few
CDR3nt: TGTTCCAGTAGTAAAGGCTTTGGGTACAATGAGCAGTTCTTC; CDR3aa: CSSSKGFGYNEQFF; d_gene: .; j_gene: TRBJ2-1; v_gene: TRBV19; abundance: .
CDR3nt: TGTGCCAGCAGCCAGGGACTAGCGGGGGGAGGTCAAGAGACCCAGTACTTC; CDR3aa: CASSQGLAGGGQETQYF; d_gene: TRBD2; j_gene: TRBJ2-5; v_gene: TRBV7-6; abundance: .
CDR3nt: TGCAGTGCTAATCCTAGCGGCGGGACTAGCACAGATACGCAGTATTTT; CDR3aa: CSANPSGGTSTDTQYF; d_gene: TRBD2; j_gene: TRBJ2-3; v_gene: TRBV20-1; abundance: .